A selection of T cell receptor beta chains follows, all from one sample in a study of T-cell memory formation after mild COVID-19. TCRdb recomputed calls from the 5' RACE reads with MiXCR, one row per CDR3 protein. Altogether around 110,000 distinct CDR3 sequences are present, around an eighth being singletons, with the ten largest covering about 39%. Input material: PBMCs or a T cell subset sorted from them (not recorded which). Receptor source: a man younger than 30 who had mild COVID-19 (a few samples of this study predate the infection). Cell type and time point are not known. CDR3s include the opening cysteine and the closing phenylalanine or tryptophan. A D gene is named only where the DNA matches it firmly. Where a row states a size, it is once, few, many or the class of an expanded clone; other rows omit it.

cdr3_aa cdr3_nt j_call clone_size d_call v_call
CASSPQELNTEAFF TGTGCCAGCAGTCCCCAAGAGTTGAACACTGAAGCTTTCTTT TRBJ1-1 few . TRBV6-2/TRBV6-3
CSVAPSGGNEQFF TGCAGCGTTGCGCCTAGCGGGGGGAATGAGCAGTTCTTC TRBJ2-1 . TRBD2 TRBV29-1
CASSQAGTGEEDTEAFF TGCGCCAGCAGCCAAGCTGGGACAGGGGAGGAGGACACTGAAGCTTTCTTT TRBJ1-1 . TRBD1 TRBV4-1
CASLDRSNTEAFF TGTGCCAGCCTTGACAGGTCGAACACTGAAGCTTTCTTT TRBJ1-1 . . TRBV6-5
CASSRTEPNQPQHF TGTGCCAGCAGTCGGACGGAACCCAATCAGCCCCAGCATTTT TRBJ1-5 few . TRBV6-2/TRBV6-3
CASSPLAGGLDTQYF TGTGCCAGCAGTCCACTAGCGGGGGGACTCGATACGCAGTATTTT TRBJ2-3 . TRBD2 TRBV4-2
CASSLRGTGGNNEQFF TGTGCCAGCAGCCTACGGGGGACAGGGGGAAACAATGAGCAGTTCTTC TRBJ2-1 . TRBD1 TRBV7-2
CAITATGPRTEAFF TGTGCCATCACCGCGACAGGACCAAGGACTGAAGCTTTCTTT TRBJ1-1 few . TRBV10-3
CASSVDGNSNQPQHF TGTGCCAGCAGCGTGGACGGGAATAGCAATCAGCCCCAGCATTTT TRBJ1-5 . . TRBV9
CASSQDTYGYTF TGCGCCAGCAGCCAAGATACCTATGGCTACACCTTC TRBJ1-2 many . TRBV4-3
CASSQNVGTSYEQYF TGCGCCAGCAGCCAGAACGTGGGGACCTCCTACGAGCAGTACTTC TRBJ2-7 many . TRBV4-3
CASSLDFGLANEQFF TGTGCCAGCAGCTTAGATTTTGGTCTAGCAAATGAGCAGTTCTTC TRBJ2-1 . . TRBV7-9
CSVVMLAGELFF TGCAGCGTTGTAATGCTTGCCGGGGAGCTGTTTTTT TRBJ2-2 . . TRBV29-1
CASSSTGTDTQYF TGTGCCAGCAGTTCGACAGGGACCGATACGCAGTATTTT TRBJ2-3 few TRBD1 TRBV28
CAISERGLGDTQYF TGTGCCATCAGTGAGAGGGGGCTGGGAGATACGCAGTATTTT TRBJ2-3 . TRBD1 TRBV10-3
CASSLVGSSYNEQFF TGTGCCAGCAGCTTGGTCGGGAGCTCCTACAATGAGCAGTTCTTC TRBJ2-1 few . TRBV5-6
CASSLVGAGDTEAFF TGCGCCAGCAGCTTGGTGGGCGCGGGGGACACTGAAGCTTTCTTT TRBJ1-1 few . TRBV5-1